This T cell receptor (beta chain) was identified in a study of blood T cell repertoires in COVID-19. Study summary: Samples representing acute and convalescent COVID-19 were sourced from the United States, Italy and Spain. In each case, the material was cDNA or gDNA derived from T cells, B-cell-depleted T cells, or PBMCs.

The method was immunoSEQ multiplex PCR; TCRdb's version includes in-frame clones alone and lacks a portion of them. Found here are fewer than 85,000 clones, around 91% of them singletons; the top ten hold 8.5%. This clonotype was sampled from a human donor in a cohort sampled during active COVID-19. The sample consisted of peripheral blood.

The CDR3 loop reads CASAAGFDEQYF. Here the CDR3 DNA reads TGTGCCAGCGCTGCAGGCTTCGACGAGCAGTACTTC. The genes are TRBV27 and TRBJ2-5; D uncertain. The J call may be mistaken, given a closer DNA end match to TRBJ2-7. There are 12 residues in the CDR3. Germline CDR1 is MNHEY and CDR2 is SMNVEV (reference sequence).